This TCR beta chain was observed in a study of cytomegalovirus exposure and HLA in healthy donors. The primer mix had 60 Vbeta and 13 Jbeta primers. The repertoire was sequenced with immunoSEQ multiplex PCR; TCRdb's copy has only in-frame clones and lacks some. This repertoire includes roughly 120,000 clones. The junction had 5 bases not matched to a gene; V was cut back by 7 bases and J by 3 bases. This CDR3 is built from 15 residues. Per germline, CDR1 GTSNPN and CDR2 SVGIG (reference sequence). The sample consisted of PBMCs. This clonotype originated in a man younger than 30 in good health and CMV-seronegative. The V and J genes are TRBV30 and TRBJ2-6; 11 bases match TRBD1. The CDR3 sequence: CASSGQGVGANVLTF. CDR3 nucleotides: TGTGCCTCATCGGGACAGGGGGTTGGGGCCAACGTCCTGACTTTC.